This T cell receptor beta chain was identified during a study of shared clonotypes between healthy human individuals. Study-wide findings and caveats: Four donors had about 5% of their naive CD4 clonotypes in common. Across subsets, estimated richness was generally greater for naive than for memory populations.

Generated by immunoSEQ multiplex PCR, the TCRdb table keeps only in-frame clones and is missing some. The table lists around 300,000 clones, 87% of them singletons, with about 17% in the top ten. CDR1 and CDR2 from the germline V gene are SGHAT and FQNNGV. The CDR3 has 15 residues. V was cut by 3 bases and J by 1 base, with 13 bases left in between. Concerning this clone: Its antigen is not known.

The authors combined CD45RO+ cells with CCR7-negative CD45RA+ TemRA cells as CD8 memory. The sequence was collected from a man between 18 and 35 years old in good health. The sequenced sample consisted of memory CD8+ T cells sorted from blood. Subset in this sample: CD45RO+ cells pooled with CCR7-negative TemRA cells. V gene TRBV11-2 combines with J gene TRBJ2-7; TRBD1 might be the D (6 bases). The CDR3 loop reads CASSFHTGRSYEQYF. The DNA of the CDR3 is TGTGCCAGCAGCTTTCACACAGGGCGGTCCTACGAGCAGTACTTC.